Each of the 5 T cell receptor beta chains below was sequenced from the same sample in a study of low-dose radiotherapy and immunotherapy resistance in tumors. TRAV- and TRBV-specific primers, spanning alpha and beta chains, primed first-strand cDNA. The authors amplified TCRs for around 20 PCR cycles with a constant-region primer and a V-primer adapter. TCRdb analysed the reads with MiXCR anew, one entry per CDR3 protein. Here the sample spans roughly 38,000 distinct CDR3 sequences, roughly 20% being singletons. Time point given: after trial treatment. Treatment meaning: LDRT plus nivolumab, ipilimumab, low-dose cyclophosphamide and aspirin (RACIN trial). Sequencing was performed on PBMCs, taken after low-dose radiotherapy plus immunotherapy. The receptor source for this set is a female donor with ovarian cancer.

At least ten counts were recorded for this clonotype. The genes are TRBV5-1 and TRBJ2-3; possible D gene TRBD2, 6 bases. The germline gives CDR1 SGHRS, CDR2 YFSETQ. This CDR3 has 12 residues. Trimming removed 4 bases from V and 10 bases from J, with 13 bases in between. CDR3 coding DNA: TGCGCCAGCAGCCAAGACGGCGGGGCGCAGTATTTT. Translating gives CASSQDGGAQYF.

This clonotype was seen ten or more times. V gene TRBV11-2 combines with J gene TRBJ2-3; no reliable D call. This CDR3 is built from 14 residues. Germline V lookup: CDR1 SGHAT, CDR2 FQNNGV. The V and J ends lost 0 bases and 3 bases respectively, with 7 bases between them. In DNA form, the CDR3 reads TGTGCCAGCAGCTTAGATCTGACGACAGATACGCAGTATTTT. The encoded protein is CASSLDLTTDTQYF.

The genes are TRBV2 and TRBJ2-1; D unclear. This CDR3 contains 13 residues. Germline assignment: CDR1 SNHLY and CDR2 FYNNEI. The germline V and J ends were trimmed by 7 bases and 10 bases, with 17 bases remaining between them. CDR3 DNA: TGTGCCAGCATTCTGACCCCCATCGGGGAGCAGTTCTTC. Translation gives CASILTPIGEQFF.

This clonotype was counted at least ten times. This chain uses TRBV19 with TRBJ1-1; D unclear. V was pared by 3 bases and J by 1 base, with 12 bases between. Per the germline V gene, CDR1 is LNHDA and CDR2 is SQIVND (reference sequence). The CDR3 length is 15 residues. The CDR3 spells CASSIKSPRNTEAFF. CDR3 sequence (DNA): TGTGCCAGTAGTATTAAGTCCCCGAGGAACACTGAAGCTTTCTTT.

The sample holds a few counts of this clonotype. The chain carries TRBV2 and TRBJ2-2, with a tentative D call TRBD1 (6 bases). The V end lost 4 bases, the J end lost 5 bases, and 8 bases lay between the germline ends. Germline V gene data show CDR1 as SNHLY and CDR2 as FYNNEI. There are 13 residues in the CDR3. The CDR3 loop is CASSVGGTGELFF. The CDR3 bases are TGTGCCAGCAGTGTAGGGGGAACCGGGGAGCTGTTTTTT.